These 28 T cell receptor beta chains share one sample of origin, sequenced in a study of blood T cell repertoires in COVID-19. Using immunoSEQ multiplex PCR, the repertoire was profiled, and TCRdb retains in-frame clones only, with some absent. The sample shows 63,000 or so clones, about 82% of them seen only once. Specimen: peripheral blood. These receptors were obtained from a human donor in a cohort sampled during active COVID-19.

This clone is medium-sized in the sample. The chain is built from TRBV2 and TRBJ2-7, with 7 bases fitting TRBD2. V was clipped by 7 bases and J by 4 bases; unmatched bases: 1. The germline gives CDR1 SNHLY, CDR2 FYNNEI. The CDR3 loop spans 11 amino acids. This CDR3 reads CASTGGYEQYF. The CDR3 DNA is TGTGCCAGCACGGGGGGTTACGAGCAGTACTTC.

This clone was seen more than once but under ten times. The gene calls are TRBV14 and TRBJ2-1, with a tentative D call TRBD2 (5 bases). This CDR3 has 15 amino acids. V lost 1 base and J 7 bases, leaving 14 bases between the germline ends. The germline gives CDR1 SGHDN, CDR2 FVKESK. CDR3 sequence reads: CASSQGWNSVNEQFF. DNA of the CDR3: TGTGCCAGCAGCCAAGGGTGGAATAGCGTGAATGAGCAGTTCTTC.

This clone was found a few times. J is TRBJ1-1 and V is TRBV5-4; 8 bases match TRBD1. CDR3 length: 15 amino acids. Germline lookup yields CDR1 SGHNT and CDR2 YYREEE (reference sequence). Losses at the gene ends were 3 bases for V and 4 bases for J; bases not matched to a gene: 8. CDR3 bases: TGTGCCAGCAGCTCGAGGACAGGGTTGGGCACTGAAGCTTTCTTT. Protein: CASSSRTGLGTEAFF.

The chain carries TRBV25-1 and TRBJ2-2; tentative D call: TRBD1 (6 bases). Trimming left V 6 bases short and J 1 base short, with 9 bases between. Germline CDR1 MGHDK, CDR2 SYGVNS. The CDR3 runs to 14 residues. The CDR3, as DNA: TGTGCCAGCAGCCGGACAGAGAACACCGGGGAGCTGTTTTTT. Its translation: CASSRTENTGELFF.

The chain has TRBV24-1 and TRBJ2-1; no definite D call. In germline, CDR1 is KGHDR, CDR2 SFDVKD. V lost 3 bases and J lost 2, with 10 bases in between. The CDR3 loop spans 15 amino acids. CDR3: CATSDPGSPYNEQFF. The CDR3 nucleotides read TGTGCCACCAGTGATCCAGGTTCACCCTACAATGAGCAGTTCTTC.

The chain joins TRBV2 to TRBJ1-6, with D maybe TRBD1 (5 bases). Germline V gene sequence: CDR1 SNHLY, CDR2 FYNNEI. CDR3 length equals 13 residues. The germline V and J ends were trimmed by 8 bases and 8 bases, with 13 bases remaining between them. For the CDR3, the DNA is TGTGCCAGCTGCGGCTCCAGGGATTCACCCCTCCACTTT. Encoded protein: CASCGSRDSPLHF.

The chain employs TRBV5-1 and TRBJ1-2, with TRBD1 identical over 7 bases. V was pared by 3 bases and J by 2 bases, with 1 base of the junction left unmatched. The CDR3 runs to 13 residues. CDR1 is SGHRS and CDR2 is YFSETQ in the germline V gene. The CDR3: CASSSTGNYGYTF. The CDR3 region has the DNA TGCGCCAGCAGCTCGACAGGGAACTATGGCTACACCTTC.

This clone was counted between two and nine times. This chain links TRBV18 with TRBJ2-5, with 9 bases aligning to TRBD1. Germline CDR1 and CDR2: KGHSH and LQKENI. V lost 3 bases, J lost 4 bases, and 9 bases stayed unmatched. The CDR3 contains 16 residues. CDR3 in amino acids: CASSPRDRVLGETQYF. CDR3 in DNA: TGTGCCAGCTCACCCCGGGACAGGGTCCTGGGAGAGACCCAGTACTTC.

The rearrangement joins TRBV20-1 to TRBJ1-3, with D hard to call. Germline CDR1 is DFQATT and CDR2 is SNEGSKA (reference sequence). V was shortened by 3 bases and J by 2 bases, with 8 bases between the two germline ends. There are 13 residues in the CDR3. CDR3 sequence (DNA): TGCAGTGCTAGTATCGGTCCTGGAAACACCATATATTTT. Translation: CSASIGPGNTIYF.

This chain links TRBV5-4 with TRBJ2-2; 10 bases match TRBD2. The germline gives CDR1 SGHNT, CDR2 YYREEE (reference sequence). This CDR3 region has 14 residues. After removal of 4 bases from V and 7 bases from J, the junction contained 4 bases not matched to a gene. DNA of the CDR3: TGTGCCAGCAGCCAGGGACTAGCGAGCGGGGAGCTGTTTTTT. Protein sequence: CASSQGLASGELFF.

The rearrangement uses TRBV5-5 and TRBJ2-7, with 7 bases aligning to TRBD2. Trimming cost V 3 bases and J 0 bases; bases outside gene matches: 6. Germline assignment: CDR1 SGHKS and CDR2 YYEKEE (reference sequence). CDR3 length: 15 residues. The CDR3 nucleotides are TGTGCCAGCAGCTCAGGTGGGAGGGGCTCCTACGAGCAGTACTTC. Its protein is CASSSGGRGSYEQYF.

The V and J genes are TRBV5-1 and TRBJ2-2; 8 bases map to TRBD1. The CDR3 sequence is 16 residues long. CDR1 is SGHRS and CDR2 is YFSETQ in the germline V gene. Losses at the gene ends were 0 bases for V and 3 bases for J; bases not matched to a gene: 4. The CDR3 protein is CASSLVGQGDTGELFF. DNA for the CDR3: TGCGCCAGCAGCTTGGTAGGACAGGGTGACACCGGGGAGCTGTTTTTT.

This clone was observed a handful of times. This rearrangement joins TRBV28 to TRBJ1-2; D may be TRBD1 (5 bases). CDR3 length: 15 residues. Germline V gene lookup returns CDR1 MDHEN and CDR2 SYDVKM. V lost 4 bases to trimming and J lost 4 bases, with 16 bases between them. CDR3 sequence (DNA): TGTGCCAGCAGTTCAGACGCGGCGGGGGGCTATGGCTACACCTTC. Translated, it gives CASSSDAAGGYGYTF.

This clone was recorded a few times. The chain's CDR3 is CATLEGGYTF. The DNA of the CDR3 is TGTGCCACTCTGGAGGGGGGCTACACCTTC. V and J are TRBV28 and TRBJ1-2; D is possibly TRBD1 (5 bases). V lost 10 bases and J lost 8, with 11 bases in between. Germline lookup yields CDR1 MDHEN and CDR2 SYDVKM. The CDR3 spans 10 residues.

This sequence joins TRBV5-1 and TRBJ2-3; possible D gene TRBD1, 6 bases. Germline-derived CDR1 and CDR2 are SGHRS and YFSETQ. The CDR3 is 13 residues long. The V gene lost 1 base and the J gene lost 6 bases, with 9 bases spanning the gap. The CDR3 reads CASSLTGLDTQYF. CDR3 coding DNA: TGCGCCAGCAGCTTGACAGGGTTGGATACGCAGTATTTT.

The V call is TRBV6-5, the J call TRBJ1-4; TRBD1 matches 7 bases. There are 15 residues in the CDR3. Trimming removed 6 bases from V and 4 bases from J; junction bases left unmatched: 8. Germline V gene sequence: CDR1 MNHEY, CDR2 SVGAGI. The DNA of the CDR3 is TGTGCCAGCAGGCAAGGGACAGCTTTTAATGAAAAACTGTTTTTT. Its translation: CASRQGTAFNEKLFF.

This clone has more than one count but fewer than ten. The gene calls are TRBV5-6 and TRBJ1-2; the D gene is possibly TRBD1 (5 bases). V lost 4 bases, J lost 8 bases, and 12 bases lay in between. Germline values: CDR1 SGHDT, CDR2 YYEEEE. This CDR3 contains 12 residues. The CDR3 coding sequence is TGTGCCAGCAGCCCGGGGGTGGTCGGCTACACCTTC. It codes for CASSPGVVGYTF. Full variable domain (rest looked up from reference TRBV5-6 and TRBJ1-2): DAGVTQSPTHLIKTRGQQVTLRCSPKSGHDTVSWYQQALGQGPQFIFQYYEEEERQRGNFPDRFSGHQFPNYSSELNVNALLLGDSALYLCASSPGVVGYTFGSGTRLTVV.

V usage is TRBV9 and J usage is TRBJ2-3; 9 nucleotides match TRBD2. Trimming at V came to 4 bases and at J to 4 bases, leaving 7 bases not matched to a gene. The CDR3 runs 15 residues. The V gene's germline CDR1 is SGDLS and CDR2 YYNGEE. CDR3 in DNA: TGTGCCAGCAGCCCCCGGGGCGGGGGGGCAGATACGCAGTATTTT. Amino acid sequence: CASSPRGGGADTQYF.

The CDR3 DNA reads TGTGCCAGCAGTCCAGGGTTTGGGTCGGGGGTAAGCGGGCAGTACTTC. Translated: CASSPGFGSGVSGQYF. The rearrangement joins TRBV27 to TRBJ2-7, with D perhaps matching TRBD2 (6 bases). Germline-derived CDR1 and CDR2 are MNHEY and SMNVEV (reference sequence). The CDR3 contains 16 residues. The V end lost 5 bases, the J end lost 9 bases, and 26 bases lay between the germline ends.

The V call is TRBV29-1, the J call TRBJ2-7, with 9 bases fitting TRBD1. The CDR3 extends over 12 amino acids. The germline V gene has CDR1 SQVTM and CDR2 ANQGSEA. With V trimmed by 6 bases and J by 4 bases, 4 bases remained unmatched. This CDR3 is CSVPGTGYEQYF. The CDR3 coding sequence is TGCAGCGTCCCCGGGACAGGGTACGAGCAGTACTTC.

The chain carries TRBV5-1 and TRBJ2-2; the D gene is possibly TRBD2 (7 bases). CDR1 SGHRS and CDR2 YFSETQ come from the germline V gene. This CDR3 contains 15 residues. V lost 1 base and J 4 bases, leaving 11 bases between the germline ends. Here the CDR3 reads CASSLRGASTGELFF. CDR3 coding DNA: TGCGCCAGCAGCTTGCGGGGGGCCAGCACCGGGGAGCTGTTTTTT.

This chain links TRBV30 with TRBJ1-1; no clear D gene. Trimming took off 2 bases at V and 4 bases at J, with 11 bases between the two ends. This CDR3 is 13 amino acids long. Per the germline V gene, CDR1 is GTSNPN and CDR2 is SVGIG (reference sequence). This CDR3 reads CAWSPGLRTEAFF. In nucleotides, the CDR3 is TGTGCCTGGAGTCCGGGTCTGCGCACTGAAGCTTTCTTT.

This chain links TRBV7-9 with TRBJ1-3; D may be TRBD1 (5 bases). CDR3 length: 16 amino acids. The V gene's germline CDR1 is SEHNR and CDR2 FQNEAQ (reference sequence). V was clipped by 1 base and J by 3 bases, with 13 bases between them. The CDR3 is CASSLGGARVGNTIYF. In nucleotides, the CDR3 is TGTGCCAGCAGCTTAGGCGGGGCGAGGGTTGGAAACACCATATATTTT.

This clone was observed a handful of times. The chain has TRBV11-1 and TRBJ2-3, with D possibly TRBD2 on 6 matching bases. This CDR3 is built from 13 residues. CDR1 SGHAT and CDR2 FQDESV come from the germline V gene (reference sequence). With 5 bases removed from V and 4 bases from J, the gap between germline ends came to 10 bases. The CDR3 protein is CASSGGWADTQYF. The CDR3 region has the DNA TGTGCCAGCAGCGGGGGGTGGGCAGATACGCAGTATTTT.

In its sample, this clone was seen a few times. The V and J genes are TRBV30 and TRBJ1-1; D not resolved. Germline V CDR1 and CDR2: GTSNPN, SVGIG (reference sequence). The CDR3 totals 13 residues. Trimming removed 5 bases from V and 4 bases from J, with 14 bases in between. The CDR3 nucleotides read TGTGCCTGGTGCGCGGGTTGGGGCACTGAAGCTTTCTTT. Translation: CAWCAGWGTEAFF.

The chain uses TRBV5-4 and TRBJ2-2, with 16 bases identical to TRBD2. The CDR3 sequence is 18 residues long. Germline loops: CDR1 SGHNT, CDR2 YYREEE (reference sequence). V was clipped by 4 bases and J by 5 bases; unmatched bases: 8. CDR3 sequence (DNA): TGTGCCAGCAGCCCACCGGGACTAGCGGGGGGGCCAACCGGGGAGCTGTTTTTT. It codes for CASSPPGLAGGPTGELFF.

The CDR3 here is CAWSVTSFGYTF. The CDR3 bases are TGTGCCTGGAGTGTAACATCTTTCGGCTACACCTTC. This chain links TRBV30 with TRBJ1-2; D unresolved. Trimming shortened V by 0 bases and J by 8 bases, and 10 bases separated the two germline ends. Germline V CDR1 and CDR2: GTSNPN, SVGIG (reference sequence). CDR3 size: 12 residues.

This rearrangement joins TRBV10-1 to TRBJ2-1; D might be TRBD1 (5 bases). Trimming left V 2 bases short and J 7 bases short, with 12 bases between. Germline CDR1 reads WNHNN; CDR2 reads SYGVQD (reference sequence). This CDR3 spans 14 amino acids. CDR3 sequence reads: CASSEAGWSNEQFF. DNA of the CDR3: TGCGCCAGCAGTGAGGCAGGGTGGTCGAATGAGCAGTTCTTC.